The 19 T cell receptor beta chains below were found in one sample sequenced in a study of blood T cell repertoires in COVID-19. Measured with immunoSEQ multiplex PCR; TCRdb has only the in-frame clones, and not every one. The sample has some 94,000 clones; over 70% are singletons. Sequencing was performed on peripheral blood. Receptors originate from a human donor in a cohort sampled during active COVID-19.

This chain joins TRBV2 and TRBJ1-2; 7 nucleotides line up with TRBD1. The CDR3 is made up of 13 amino acids. The germline V gene encodes CDR1 SNHLY and CDR2 FYNNEI. The trim removed 6 bases at V and 7 bases at J, leaving 8 bases unmatched. The CDR3 spells CASSVTGTGGYTF. CDR3 DNA: TGTGCCAGCAGCGTGACAGGGACGGGTGGCTACACCTTC.

This chain uses TRBV18 with TRBJ1-4; 7 bases line up with TRBD1. The germline CDR1 and CDR2 sequences are KGHSH and LQKENI. J was trimmed by 8 bases and V by 6 bases; bases with no gene match: 6. The CDR3 is 13 residues long. CDR3 sequence: CASSTGDGEKLFF. The CDR3 DNA reads as TGTGCCAGCTCCACAGGGGATGGGGAAAAACTGTTTTTT.

The chain employs TRBV2 and TRBJ1-4; D unresolved. Germline V gene data show CDR1 as SNHLY and CDR2 as FYNNEI. V shed 8 bases and J shed 7 bases, with 17 bases lying between them. The length of the CDR3 is 14 residues. The CDR3 nucleotides read TGTGCCAGCCGAACCGGGGATTCGGGTGAAAAACTGTTTTTT. This gives the protein CASRTGDSGEKLFF.

The rearrangement joins TRBV28 to TRBJ1-5; a possible D gene is TRBD1 (5 bases). This CDR3 is 15 amino acids long. V was pared by 6 bases and J by 0 bases, with 12 bases between. Germline CDR1 and CDR2: MDHEN and SYDVKM. For the CDR3, the DNA is TGTGCCAGCAGGTCAAGGGGATATAGCAATCAGCCCCAGCATTTT. Residues: CASRSRGYSNQPQHF.

The chain joins TRBV5-4 to TRBJ2-2; 9 positions match TRBD2. The CDR3 sequence is 16 residues long. The J segment lost 5 bases and the V segment lost 3 bases, leaving 8 bases of the junction unmatched. Germline CDR1 is SGHNT and CDR2 is YYREEE (reference sequence). The CDR3 loop is CASSSIAGVQTGELFF. The CDR3 nucleotides read TGTGCCAGCAGCTCTATAGCGGGAGTGCAAACCGGGGAGCTGTTTTTT.

The chain joins TRBV5-1 to TRBJ1-2, with TRBD1 identical over 7 bases. Germline CDR1 is SGHRS and CDR2 is YFSETQ. CDR3 length: 13 amino acids. V was clipped by 3 bases and J by 8 bases; unmatched bases: 7. The CDR3 here is CASSSQGEEGYTF. For the CDR3, the DNA is TGCGCCAGCAGCTCCCAGGGGGAGGAAGGCTACACCTTC.

The rearrangement links TRBV10-3 to TRBJ2-1; maybe TRBD2 (5 bases). Germline lookup yields CDR1 ENHRY and CDR2 SYGVKD. There are 14 residues in the CDR3. The V gene lost 10 bases and the J gene lost 0 bases, with 13 bases spanning the gap. This chain's CDR3 is CATRRPSSYNEQFF. CDR3 DNA sequence: TGTGCCACCCGGAGGCCCAGCTCCTACAATGAGCAGTTCTTC.

V usage is TRBV19 and J usage is TRBJ2-1; possibly TRBD1 for D (6 bases). The CDR3 spans 13 residues. V dropped 3 bases and J dropped 8 bases, with 11 bases sitting between them. Germline CDR1 and CDR2: LNHDA and SQIVND (reference sequence). The CDR3 nucleotides read TGTGCCAGTAGTATGAGACAGGCCGATGAGCAGTTCTTC. This encodes CASSMRQADEQFF.

The chain carries TRBV5-1 and TRBJ2-1; TRBD2 matches 7 bases. CDR3 size: 17 residues. Germline V lookup: CDR1 SGHRS, CDR2 YFSETQ. V shed 1 base and J 0 bases; nucleotides not matched to a gene: 7. This chain's CDR3 is CASSLQGGSISYNEQFF. CDR3 DNA: TGCGCCAGCAGCTTGCAGGGCGGGAGTATCTCCTACAATGAGCAGTTCTTC.

This rearrangement joins TRBV2 to TRBJ1-1; TRBD1 agrees at 9 bases. CDR1 is SNHLY, CDR2 FYNNEI, per germline. The CDR3 has 14 residues. V lost 5 bases and J lost 3; bases outside the gene matches: 4. The CDR3 DNA reads TGTGCCAGCAGTATCAGACAGGGGGACACTGAAGCTTTCTTT. It yields the protein CASSIRQGDTEAFF. The variable domain in full, completed from reference TRBV2 and TRBJ1-1, reads EPEVTQTPSHQVTQMGQEVILRCVPISNHLYFYWYRQILGQKVEFLVSFYNNEISEKSEIFDDQFSVERPDGSNFTLKIRSTKLEDSAMYFCASSIRQGDTEAFFGQGTRLTVV.

The chain carries TRBV28 and TRBJ1-3; the D gene is possibly TRBD1 (5 bases). Germline-derived CDR1 and CDR2 are MDHEN and SYDVKM. V was pared by 3 bases and J by 0 bases, with 6 bases between. CDR3 length: 14 amino acids. For the CDR3, the DNA is TGTGCCAGCAGTTTCCAGGGCTCTGGAAACACCATATATTTT. Protein: CASSFQGSGNTIYF.

This chain joins TRBV28 and TRBJ1-2, with D perhaps TRBD1 (6 bases). CDR1 is MDHEN, CDR2 SYDVKM, per germline. Deletions cut 8 bases from V and 4 bases from J, with 17 bases between. The CDR3 covers 14 residues. The CDR3 nucleotides are TGTGCCAGCCTCCGGGGGGGGGCTGGCTATGGCTACACCTTC. This gives the protein CASLRGGAGYGYTF.

The rearrangement uses TRBV18 and TRBJ1-2; 10 nucleotides align to TRBD1. The CDR3 covers 18 residues. Trimming at V came to 4 bases and at J to 7 bases, leaving 18 bases not matched to a gene. CDR1 and CDR2 from the germline V gene are KGHSH and LQKENI. CDR3 loop: CASSLQPGQGQPSGGYTF. The CDR3 DNA is TGTGCCAGCTCACTTCAGCCGGGACAGGGGCAACCATCGGGTGGCTACACCTTC.

This chain links TRBV20-1 with TRBJ2-1, with a tentative D call TRBD2 (5 bases). CDR3 size: 17 residues. Germline CDR1 is DFQATT and CDR2 is SNEGSKA (reference sequence). V lost 3 bases and J 4 bases, leaving 22 bases between the germline ends. CDR3 sequence: CSASPHHQRGPYNEQFF. The CDR3 DNA reads TGCAGTGCTAGTCCTCACCACCAGAGAGGGCCGTACAATGAGCAGTTCTTC.

The rearrangement uses TRBV28 and TRBJ1-2, with D possibly being TRBD1 (6 bases). V dropped 2 bases and J dropped 2 bases, with 15 bases sitting between them. CDR1 is MDHEN, CDR2 SYDVKM, per germline. The CDR3 consists of 16 residues. The CDR3 region has the DNA TGTGCCAGCAGTTTAGAGGGGGGGGGCGGAAACTATGGCTACACCTTC. As protein: CASSLEGGGGNYGYTF.

V usage is TRBV28 and J usage is TRBJ1-2, with 7 bases aligning to TRBD1. The CDR3 totals 13 residues. With V trimmed by 7 bases and J by 7 bases, 9 bases remained unmatched. Germline V gene data show CDR1 as MDHEN and CDR2 as SYDVKM. In DNA form, the CDR3 reads TGTGCCAGCAACTCCGGGACAGTAGTTGGCTACACCTTC. The encoded protein is CASNSGTVVGYTF.

The chain carries TRBV28 and TRBJ1-3; the D gene is possibly TRBD1 (6 bases). Germline CDR1 reads MDHEN; CDR2 reads SYDVKM. V lost 7 bases to trimming and J lost 0 bases, with 16 bases between them. The length of the CDR3 is 16 residues. As DNA, the CDR3 is TGTGCCAGCACCTTGACAGGAACCCTCTCTGGAAACACCATATATTTT. This gives the protein CASTLTGTLSGNTIYF.

The V and J genes are TRBV3-1 (or the pseudogene TRBV3-2) and TRBJ2-7; D gene uncertain. Germline assignment: CDR1 LGHDT and CDR2 YNNKEL (reference sequence). Trimming stripped 0 bases from V and 7 bases from J, with 13 bases between. The CDR3 totals 14 residues. The CDR3 loop is CASSQDARSSEQYF. The CDR3 nucleotides are TGTGCCAGCAGCCAAGATGCCCGTAGTTCGGAGCAGTACTTC.

The chain uses TRBV30 and TRBJ1-3; D uncertain. With 2 bases removed from V and 3 bases from J, the gap between germline ends came to 2 bases. Germline CDR1 and CDR2: GTSNPN and SVGIG (reference sequence). This CDR3 is 11 amino acids long. The CDR3 nucleotides are TGTGCCTGGAGTTATGGAAACACCATATATTTT. Its protein product is CAWSYGNTIYF.